This entry lists 25 T cell receptor beta chains sequenced from one sample in a study of T cell clonality in common variable immunodeficiency. Data came from immunoSEQ multiplex PCR; TCRdb stores just in-frame clones and leaves some out. The sample was found to contain 50,000 to 55,000 clones, and every one recurs. The source material was peripheral blood mononuclear cells. The receptors were gathered from a person between 18 and 70 years old in good health.

This clone was recorded many times. From the germline J gene comes the end of the CDR3, since the read stops 3 residues before it. V and J are TRBV11-3 and TRBJ1-2; D is perhaps TRBD1 (6 bases). Germline loops: CDR1 SGHNT, CDR2 YENEEA. The CDR3 runs 13 residues. The CDR3 is CASSFTRGEGYTF. CDR3 DNA (partial): TGTGCCAGCAGCTTTACCAGGGGAGAGGGC.

As regards this clone: From the germline J gene comes the end of the CDR3, since the read stops 3 residues before it. This chain joins TRBV5-5 and TRBJ2-7; 7 positions match TRBD2. This CDR3 region has 15 residues. V shed 1 base, J shed 3 bases, and the junction held 7 bases outside the gene matches. The germline CDR1 and CDR2 sequences are SGHKS and YYEKEE (reference sequence). CDR3 DNA (partial): TGTGCCAGCAGCTTGATATGGGCGGGGGACTACGAG. Encoded protein: CASSLIWAGDYE. The complete CDR3 reads CASSLIWAGDYEQYF.

Many counts were recorded for this clone. Sequence at one end of the junction differs from germline and may be a read error. The CDR3 goes on 3 residues after the read ends, and that part is filled in from the germline J gene. The chain uses TRBV7-7 and TRBJ2-3, with D uncertain. The CDR3 totals 12 residues. From germline, CDR1 is SSHAT and CDR2 FNYEAQ (reference sequence). The part of the CDR3 DNA that was read is TGTGCTAGCAGCCCTCCCCGGGATACG. This codes for CASSPPRDT. The whole CDR3 protein is CASSPPRDTQYF.

This clone appeared many times. The CDR3 goes on 3 residues after the read ends, and that part is filled in from the germline J gene. V usage is TRBV18 and J usage is TRBJ2-7, with D maybe TRBD1 (5 bases). This CDR3 comprises 15 residues. The V end lost 4 bases, the J end lost 6 bases, and 19 bases lay between the germline ends. Germline CDR1 is KGHSH and CDR2 is LQKENI. The CDR3 bases that were read are TGTGCCAGCTCACTGCGAGGCAGGGCCCTAATCGAG. Its translation: CASSLRGRALIE. The whole CDR3 region reads CASSLRGRALIEQYF.

This clone was seen many times. Read sequence stops 3 residues before the CDR3 end, and the germline J gene provides the missing end. The rearrangement uses TRBV6-1 and TRBJ2-7; D possibly matches TRBD1 or TRBD2 (5 bases each). The CDR3 is 14 amino acids. V was pared by 1 base and J by 3 bases, with 10 bases between. The germline V gene has CDR1 MNHNS and CDR2 SASEGT. This CDR3 reads CASSEGGVLYEQYF. CDR3 DNA (partial): TGTGCCAGCAGTGAAGGAGGGGTTCTCTACGAG.

This clone came up a few times. The read ends 3 residues before the CDR3 terminus; that terminus is restored from the germline J gene. J is TRBJ2-3 and V is TRBV6-2 or TRBV6-3; tentatively, D is TRBD1 or TRBD2 (5 bases each). The CDR3 loop spans 15 amino acids. The germline gives CDR1 MNHEY, CDR2 SVGEGT. The CDR3 reads CASTNQGSPRETQYF. The covered CDR3 bases are TGTGCCAGCACCAACCAGGGATCGCCGAGGGAGACG.

This clone was recorded many times. The read ends 3 residues before the CDR3 terminus; that terminus is restored from the germline J gene. The rearrangement links TRBV7-6 to TRBJ2-5; 15 bases fit TRBD2. The V gene end was trimmed by 5 bases and the J gene end by 5 bases; junction bases not matched to a gene: 9. Per germline, CDR1 SGHVS and CDR2 FNYEAQ. The CDR3 runs 17 residues. The CDR3 here is CASSPRTSGRVGETQYF. The sequenced part of the CDR3 DNA is TGTGCCAGCAGCCCCAGGACTAGCGGGAGGGTAGGGGAGACC.

This clone was observed at least ten times. The CDR3 end is not reached by the read, which stops 3 residues before it; the germline J gene fills it in. V and J are TRBV6-2 or TRBV6-3 and TRBJ2-3; the match to TRBD2 covers 11 bases. The length of the CDR3 is 17 residues. V gave up 5 bases and J gave up 0 bases; unmatched junction bases: 7. Germline V gene data show CDR1 as MNHEY and CDR2 as SVGEGT. This chain's CDR3 is CASSTPLAGASTDTQYF. CDR3 DNA (partial): TGTGCCAGCAGTACACCACTAGCGGGGGCTAGCACAGATACG.

Many counts were recorded for this clone. The sequenced fragment ends 3 residues before the CDR3 boundary, so the rest is inferred from the germline J gene. The chain joins TRBV18 to TRBJ2-7; 10 bases are a match to TRBD2. The CDR3 runs 17 residues. The germline V gene encodes CDR1 KGHSH and CDR2 LQKENI. V shed 4 bases, J shed 3 bases, and the junction held 12 bases outside the gene matches. CDR3 sequence: CASSRGTSGMGNYEQYF. The CDR3 bases that were read are TGTGCCAGCTCACGTGGAACTAGCGGGATGGGTAACTACGAG.

This clone showed up many times. The read terminates 3 residues before the CDR3 end, so the remaining end is supplied by the germline J gene. The chain links TRBV12-3 or TRBV12-4 to TRBJ1-5; TRBD1 is a possible D gene (5 bases). V lost 2 bases, J lost 6 bases, and 11 bases lay in between. The CDR3 is 14 amino acids. CDR3 sequence: CASSLSGIRQPQHF. Partial CDR3 DNA: TGTGCCAGCAGTTTATCAGGGATCCGTCAGCCC.

This clone was recorded at least ten times. The read ends 3 residues before the CDR3 terminus; that terminus is restored from the germline J gene. The V gene is TRBV5-1, the J gene TRBJ1-2; TRBD1 matches 8 bases. V trimming: 2 bases; J trimming: 6 bases; junction bases outside the gene matches: 9. Germline-derived CDR1 and CDR2 are SGHRS and YFSETQ. CDR3 length: 15 residues. CDR3 DNA (partial): TGCGCCAGCAGCTTTTACGGACAGGGCAGCGATGGC. As protein: CASSFYGQGSDG. The entire CDR3 protein reads CASSFYGQGSDGYTF.

This clone was found many times. The read comes to an end 3 residues before the CDR3 does, leaving the germline J gene to fill in the end. V and J are TRBV6-1 and TRBJ1-2; D gene ambiguous. Trimming left V 2 bases short and J 3 bases short, with 13 bases between. Germline CDR1 and CDR2: MNHNS and SASEGT. The CDR3 has 15 amino acids. The chain's CDR3 is CASSELTTLDYGYTF. CDR3 DNA, as far as it was read: TGTGCCAGCAGTGAACTAACCACTCTCGACTATGGC.

The table lists this clone with many counts. Coverage ceases 3 residues before the CDR3 finishes, and the germline J gene fills in the end. The chain uses TRBV20-1 and TRBJ1-2; 8 positions match TRBD1. CDR3 length: 14 residues. V lost 1 base and J lost 7; bases outside the gene matches: 8. Germline V gene data show CDR1 as DFQATT and CDR2 as SNEGSKA (reference sequence). The CDR3 loop is CSARVPGGAFGYTF. The CDR3 DNA, read in part, is TGCAGTGCTAGAGTTCCAGGGGGCGCTTTTGGC.

This clone was seen more than once but under ten times. With the read ending 3 residues before the CDR3 end, the germline J gene is used to fill in that end. This chain connects TRBV18 to TRBJ1-1; 8 bases match TRBD1. Germline V gene sequence: CDR1 KGHSH, CDR2 LQKENI. The CDR3 is 13 amino acids. The CDR3 sequence is CASSPNGQGEAFF. The sequenced CDR3 bases are TGTGCCAGCTCACCGAATGGACAGGGCGAG.

This clone was seen at least ten times. The CDR3 extends 3 residues past the end of the read, so its final part is completed from the germline J gene. The chain carries TRBV18 and TRBJ2-1; 12 bases map to TRBD2. From germline, CDR1 is KGHSH and CDR2 LQKENI. This CDR3 has 17 amino acids. The J segment lost 3 bases and the V segment lost 6 bases, leaving 9 bases of the junction unmatched. Here the CDR3 reads CASSAPQLAGGYNEQFF. CDR3 DNA (partial): TGTGCCAGCTCGGCACCCCAACTAGCGGGAGGCTACAATGAG. The full variable domain, completed using reference TRBV18 and TRBJ2-1, is NAGVMQNPRHLVRRRGQEARLRCSPMKGHSHVYWYRQLPEEGLKFMVYLQKENIIDESGMPKERFSAEFPKEGPSILRIQQVVRGDSAAYFCASSAPQLAGGYNEQFFGPGTRLTVL.

Comment on this clone: The read finishes 3 residues shy of the CDR3 end, and the germline J gene is used to complete it. This chain uses TRBV7-9 with TRBJ2-7, with 7 bases fitting TRBD1. The CDR3 loop spans 13 amino acids. In germline, CDR1 is SEHNR, CDR2 FQNEAQ (reference sequence). V was pared by 2 bases and J by 4 bases, with 2 bases of the junction left unmatched. The CDR3 bases that were read are TGTGCCAGCAGCTTATCGACAGGGTACGAG. This codes for CASSLSTGYE. In full, the CDR3 reads CASSLSTGYEQYF.

This clone was detected many times. The CDR3 end is not reached by the read, which stops 3 residues before it; the germline J gene fills it in. This chain uses TRBV5-1 with TRBJ2-5; D ambiguous. CDR1 SGHRS and CDR2 YFSETQ come from the germline V gene. This CDR3 is built from 11 residues. The V gene lost 1 base and the J gene lost 4 bases, with 2 bases spanning the gap. The covered CDR3 bases are TGCGCCAGCAGCTTGCGAGAGACC. Protein: CASSLRET. The CDR3 reads in full as CASSLRETQYF.

This clone turned up a few times. The read ends 3 residues early relative to the CDR3; the germline J gene fills the gap. The chain employs TRBV7-9 and TRBJ1-2, with a tentative D call TRBD1 (5 bases). In germline, CDR1 is SEHNR, CDR2 FQNEAQ (reference sequence). The CDR3 runs to 13 residues. V was cut by 5 bases and J by 6 bases, with 13 bases left in between. CDR3 amino acids: CASSVGGADGYTF. CDR3 DNA (partial): TGTGCCAGCAGCGTCGGGGGTGCCGATGGC.

This clone was seen many times. The sequenced fragment ends 3 residues before the CDR3 boundary, so the rest is inferred from the germline J gene. The V and J genes are TRBV20-1 and TRBJ2-7; D possibly corresponds to TRBD2 (5 bases). The CDR3 loop spans 15 amino acids. Germline CDR1 reads DFQATT; CDR2 reads SNEGSKA (reference sequence). With 0 bases removed from V and 3 bases from J, the gap between germline ends came to 15 bases. Incomplete CDR3 DNA: TGCAGTGCTAGAGATTTGAGGACGGGGATCTACGAG. Its translation is CSARDLRTGIYE. The full CDR3 is CSARDLRTGIYEQYF.

At least ten counts were recorded for this clone. The CDR3 end is not reached by the read, which stops 3 residues before it; the germline J gene fills it in. The chain uses TRBV20-1 and TRBJ1-1; tentative D call: TRBD1 (5 bases). Germline values: CDR1 DFQATT, CDR2 SNEGSKA (reference sequence). Trimming left V 6 bases short and J 7 bases short, with 18 bases between. This CDR3 has 13 amino acids. CDR3 in amino acids: CSALRGGSDEAFF. CDR3 DNA (partial): TGCAGTGCCCTACGTGGGGGGTCGGATGAA.

This clone was observed many times. The read is 3 residues too short to cover the CDR3 end, so that end is filled in from the germline J gene. The rearrangement joins TRBV18 to TRBJ2-4; tentatively, D is TRBD1 (5 bases). The V and J ends lost 1 base and 6 bases respectively, with 13 bases between them. Germline V lookup: CDR1 KGHSH, CDR2 LQKENI. CDR3 size: 15 residues. CDR3 amino acids: CASSPQDRQRNIQYF. Incomplete CDR3 DNA: TGTGCCAGCTCACCACAAGACAGACAAAGAAACATT.

This clone came up many times. With the read ending 3 residues before the CDR3 end, the germline J gene is used to fill in that end. The chain recombines TRBV18 with TRBJ2-5, with 10 bases aligning to TRBD1. The CDR3 is 14 amino acids. Trimming took 5 bases from V and 4 from J; bases not matched to a gene: 4. CDR1 and CDR2 (germline): KGHSH, LQKENI. The CDR3 sequence is CASSSDRGVETQYF. CDR3 bases read: TGTGCCAGCTCATCGGACAGGGGGGTAGAGACC.

This clone was detected ten times or more. The read finishes 3 residues shy of the CDR3 end, and the germline J gene is used to complete it. V gene TRBV29-1 combines with J gene TRBJ1-4; D gene unclear. CDR1 SQVTM and CDR2 ANQGSEA come from the germline V gene. V dropped 5 bases and J dropped 7 bases, with 11 bases sitting between them. The CDR3 is made up of 12 amino acids. The CDR3 reads CSVRRPGEKLFF. Incomplete CDR3 DNA: TGCAGCGTTCGACGCCCGGGTGAAAAA.

This clone was detected ten times or more. An end of the junction differs from the germline gene, which may be a read error. The read gets to within 3 residues of the CDR3 end, and the germline J gene fills in the rest. The rearrangement joins TRBV19 to TRBJ2-1; 12 nucleotides align to TRBD2. Germline CDR1 reads LNHDA; CDR2 reads SQIVND (reference sequence). The CDR3 sequence is 18 residues long. The sequenced part of the CDR3 DNA is TGTGCCAGTAGCATAGGTTCACTAGCGGGAGGAGCCTACAATGAG. Residues: CASSIGSLAGGAYNE. The full CDR3 reads CASSIGSLAGGAYNEQFF.

In the case of this clone: The read terminates 3 residues before the CDR3 end, so the remaining end is supplied by the germline J gene. The chain uses TRBV18 and TRBJ1-5; D is uncertain. The CDR3 is 13 residues long. Germline V CDR1 and CDR2: KGHSH, LQKENI. The V and J ends lost 4 bases and 7 bases respectively, with 11 bases between them. The sequenced part of the CDR3 DNA is TGTGCCAGCTCACGTGATCGCGGGCAGCCC. This codes for CASSRDRGQP. The whole CDR3 sequence reads CASSRDRGQPQHF.